This T cell receptor (beta chain) was sequenced during a study of T cells after yellow fever vaccination. Study-wide background: In the case of low-cell-number fractions, SMART-Seq v4 Ultra Low Input was used for preparation. Overall study results and limits: Most clones from primary vaccination were detected again post-booster (96% CD4, roughly 90% CD8). A weaker but faster secondary response was observed, peaking on day 5 versus 15.

Each CDR3 protein is one row after TCRdb ran MiXCR on the 5' RACE reads. The repertoire holds around 550,000 distinct CDR3 sequences, with less than 20% as singletons. About this clonotype: Its antigen is as yet unknown.

The CDR3 runs 16 residues. Germline loops: CDR1 LNHNV, CDR2 YYDKDF (reference sequence). The V and J ends lost 0 bases and 2 bases respectively, with 11 bases between them. The clonotype was recovered from a man aged 30 to 39 who received the YFV17D yellow fever vaccine. The chain has TRBV15 and TRBJ2-1; TRBD2 might be the D (5 bases). The source material was PBMCs, sampled 15 days after the yellow fever booster vaccination. Here the CDR3 DNA reads TGTGCCACCAGCAGAGATCGGAGCGGACCCTACAATGAGCAGTTCTTC. Translating gives CATSRDRSGPYNEQFF.